These 22 T cell receptor beta chains came from one sample sequenced in a study of blood T cell repertoires in COVID-19. Profiled with immunoSEQ multiplex PCR; TCRdb holds only in-frame clones, not every one. The sample includes some 150,000 clones, around nine tenths of them seen just once. Sequencing was done on a sample of peripheral blood. These receptors were collected from a middle-aged woman with acute or convalescent COVID-19.

This clone has a handful of counts. The chain has TRBV6-4 and TRBJ2-7, with a weak D call TRBD1 (6 bases). The CDR3 runs to 15 residues. Germline CDR1 and CDR2: MRHNA and SNTAGT. Trimming left V 2 bases short and J 0 bases short, with 11 bases between. CDR3 protein: CASSDKDRYSYEQYF. CDR3 nucleotides: TGTGCCAGCAGTGACAAGGACAGATACTCCTACGAGCAGTACTTC.

CDR3 protein: CARSSPCGQPQHF. The CDR3 coding sequence is TGTGCCAGAAGCTCCCCTTGCGGTCAGCCCCAGCATTTT. The rearrangement links TRBV5-3 to TRBJ1-5; D not resolved. TRBV5-3 is identified as an open reading frame with a role that is uncertain. Deletions cut 3 bases from V and 6 bases from J, with 10 bases between. This CDR3 is built from 13 residues.

The chain couples TRBV5-5 to TRBJ1-4; D is perhaps TRBD1 (6 bases). The CDR3 covers 16 residues. With 7 bases removed from V and 0 bases from J, the gap between germline ends came to 16 bases. CDR1 is SGHKS and CDR2 is YYEKEE in the germline V gene (reference sequence). This CDR3 is CASSTRGAATNEKLFF. DNA for the CDR3: TGTGCCAGCTCGACCAGGGGTGCCGCAACTAATGAAAAACTGTTTTTT.

This chain joins TRBV15 and TRBJ1-6, with D unclear. Germline CDR1 LNHNV, CDR2 YYDKDF (reference sequence). Between the trimmed V and J ends, which lost 4 bases and 9 bases, there was a span of 13 bases. The CDR3 consists of 14 residues. The CDR3 reads CATSTKIPGSPLHF. CDR3 sequence (DNA): TGTGCCACCAGCACGAAAATACCGGGTTCACCCCTCCACTTT.

CDR3 region: CASSQDTGGRNTIYF. The CDR3 DNA sequence: TGTGCCAGCAGCCAAGACACAGGGGGCAGAAACACCATATATTTT. The chain has TRBV3-1 (or the pseudogene TRBV3-2) and TRBJ1-3, with 9 bases aligning to TRBD1. V gave up 0 bases and J gave up 5 bases; unmatched junction bases: 2. The CDR3 length is 15 residues. Germline lookup yields CDR1 LGHDT and CDR2 YNNKEL (reference sequence).

The chain carries TRBV4-2 and TRBJ1-4; D possibly corresponds to TRBD1 (6 bases). The V end was cut by 0 bases, the J end by 4 bases, with 12 bases between. The CDR3 has 16 residues. CDR1 and CDR2 from the germline V gene are LGHNA and YNFKEQ. DNA of the CDR3: TGTGCCAGCAGCCAAGATTTGGACAGCGTTAATGAAAAACTGTTTTTT. Translated: CASSQDLDSVNEKLFF.

This rearrangement joins TRBV28 to TRBJ1-1; weak D call: TRBD1 (5 bases). V shed 5 bases and J shed 1 base, with 8 bases lying between them. Looked up from germline, CDR1 is MDHEN and CDR2 is SYDVKM. The length of the CDR3 is 13 residues. The CDR3 DNA sequence: TGTGCCAGCAGTATGACAGCGAACACTGAAGCTTTCTTT. Protein product: CASSMTANTEAFF.

The gene calls are TRBV5-8 and TRBJ2-3; D gene unclear. This CDR3 has 15 residues. Per germline, CDR1 SGHTS and CDR2 YDEGEE. Trimming left V 2 bases short and J 0 bases short, with 10 bases between. CDR3 nucleotides: TGTGCCAGCAGCTTTCAAATAGCTAGCACAGATACGCAGTATTTT. Translation: CASSFQIASTDTQYF.

The chain couples TRBV11-2 to TRBJ2-2; no definite D call. Germline loops: CDR1 SGHAT, CDR2 FQNNGV. The length of the CDR3 is 14 residues. Trimming left V 6 bases short and J 1 base short, with 9 bases between. The CDR3 protein is CASSSQENTGELFF. The CDR3 DNA reads TGTGCCAGCAGTTCACAAGAGAACACCGGGGAGCTGTTTTTT.

The rearrangement joins TRBV29-1 to TRBJ1-2; 7 bases match TRBD1. Germline CDR1 reads SQVTM; CDR2 reads ANQGSEA. The junction had 12 bases not matched to a gene; V was cut back by 1 base and J by 4 bases. The CDR3 runs to 16 residues. The CDR3 loop reads CSVEAGQDERGYGYTF. The CDR3 region has the DNA TGCAGCGTTGAAGCCGGACAGGATGAACGGGGCTATGGCTACACCTTC.

This chain joins TRBV7-2 and TRBJ2-2; 9 bases are a match to TRBD1. Trimming removed 5 bases from V and 4 bases from J; junction bases left unmatched: 8. Germline CDR1 and CDR2: SGHTA and FQGNSA. The CDR3 consists of 16 residues. The CDR3 coding sequence is TGTGCCAGCAGCCCCGGGACAGGGAAGGCCACCGGGGAGCTGTTTTTT. Protein: CASSPGTGKATGELFF.

V is TRBV30 and J is TRBJ2-7; the D is unclear. The germline gives CDR1 GTSNPN, CDR2 SVGIG (reference sequence). V was pared by 3 bases and J by 4 bases, with 7 bases between. The CDR3 length is 11 residues. In DNA form, the CDR3 reads TGTGCCTGGAGCAAAAAATACGAGCAGTACTTC. Amino acids: CAWSKKYEQYF. The full variable domain, with the rest looked up from reference TRBV30 and TRBJ2-7, is SQTIHQWPATLVQPVGSPLSLECTVEGTSNPNLYWYRQAAGRGLQLLFYSVGIGQISSEVPQNLSASRPQDRQFILSSKKLLLSDSGFYLCAWSKKYEQYFGPGTRLTVT.

The rearrangement links TRBV16 to TRBJ1-6; TRBD1 might be the D (5 bases). Germline CDR1 KGHSY, CDR2 FQNENV. CDR3 size: 15 residues. V lost 4 bases to trimming and J lost 10 bases, with 17 bases between them. The chain's CDR3 is CASSLPGGGGSPLHF. The CDR3 DNA reads as TGTGCCAGCAGCCTCCCGGGAGGTGGGGGGTCACCCCTCCACTTT. Full variable domain (rest looked up from reference TRBV16 and TRBJ1-6): GEEVAQTPKHLVRGEGQKAKLYCAPIKGHSYVFWYQQVLKNEFKFLISFQNENVFDETGMPKERFSAKCLPNSPCSLEIQATKLEDSAVYFCASSLPGGGGSPLHFGNGTRLTVT.

The rearrangement links TRBV19 to TRBJ2-1; D gene unclear. CDR3 length equals 12 residues. Trimming stripped 4 bases from V and 4 bases from J, with 5 bases between. Germline V gene data show CDR1 as LNHDA and CDR2 as SQIVND (reference sequence). CDR3 in amino acids: CASSNGYNEQFF. The CDR3 DNA reads as TGTGCCAGTAGTAACGGTTACAATGAGCAGTTCTTC.

This chain uses TRBV5-1 with TRBJ1-2; 10 nucleotides line up with TRBD1. This CDR3 has 14 amino acids. CDR1 SGHRS and CDR2 YFSETQ come from the germline V gene. The V gene end was trimmed by 4 bases and the J gene end by 6 bases; junction bases not matched to a gene: 6. As DNA, the CDR3 is TGCGCCAGCAGCCGGGACAGGGGTGAAAATGGCTACACCTTC. Translated, it gives CASSRDRGENGYTF. The full variable domain, completed using reference TRBV5-1 and TRBJ1-2, is KAGVTQTPRYLIKTRGQQVTLSCSPISGHRSVSWYQQTPGQGLQFLFEYFSETQRNKGNFPGRFSGRQFSNSRSEMNVSTLELGDSALYLCASSRDRGENGYTFGSGTRLTVV.

This clone was seen a few times. The CDR3 reads CASSLSVSRVDAGNYEQYF. The CDR3 DNA is TGCGCCAGCAGCCTCTCCGTGAGTAGGGTTGATGCGGGAAACTACGAGCAGTACTTC. This chain uses TRBV4-3 with TRBJ2-7; possibly TRBD2 for D (6 bases). The CDR3 loop spans 19 amino acids. Germline assignment: CDR1 LGHNA and CDR2 YSLEER. Trimming left V 4 bases short and J 3 bases short, with 28 bases between.

This clone was counted a single time. The chain couples TRBV7-2 to TRBJ2-7, with D unclear. Germline values: CDR1 SGHTA, CDR2 FQGNSA. CDR3 size: 15 residues. The ends were cut back, 0 bases at V and 2 bases at J, with 11 bases in the middle. CDR3 sequence: CASSLAPRTTYEQYF. CDR3 coding DNA: TGTGCCAGCAGCTTAGCGCCTAGAACTACCTACGAGCAGTACTTC.

In this sample, this clone turned up once. V usage is TRBV19 and J usage is TRBJ2-6; 8 bases agree with TRBD2. This CDR3 is 16 amino acids long. After removal of 5 bases from V and 0 bases from J, the junction contained 3 bases not matched to a gene. Germline V gives CDR1 LNHDA, CDR2 SQIVND (reference sequence). Here the CDR3 reads CASSRGGFSGANVLTF. The DNA for the CDR3 is TGTGCCAGTAGTCGGGGGGGTTTCTCTGGGGCCAACGTCCTGACTTTC. Full variable domain (remainder filled in from reference TRBV19 and TRBJ2-6): DGGITQSPKYLFRKEGQNVTLSCEQNLNHDAMYWYRQDPGQGLRLIYYSQIVNDFQKGDIAEGYSVSREKKESFPLTVTSAQKNPTAFYLCASSRGGFSGANVLTFGAGSRLTVL.

This chain joins TRBV28 and TRBJ1-5; 9 bases are shared with TRBD1. Per germline, CDR1 MDHEN and CDR2 SYDVKM. V lost 7 bases to trimming and J lost 6 bases; unmatched junction nucleotides: 13. The CDR3 covers 16 residues. CDR3 sequence reads: CASNHTQGAPGQPQHF. CDR3 bases: TGTGCCAGCAACCATACACAGGGGGCGCCCGGTCAGCCCCAGCATTTT. Together with reference TRBV28 and TRBJ1-5, the CDR3 gives the full variable domain: DVKVTQSSRYLVKRTGEKVFLECVQDMDHENMFWYRQDPGLGLRLIYFSYDVKMKEKGDIPEGYSVSREKKERFSLILESASTNQTSMYLCASNHTQGAPGQPQHFGDGTRLSIL.

Only a few counts were recorded for this clone. The CDR3 region has the DNA TGTGCCAGCAGTTTATGGGTCGACAGGGAGGACTATGGCTACACCTTC. This translates into CASSLWVDREDYGYTF. The V and J genes are TRBV28 and TRBJ1-2; 7 positions match TRBD1. The CDR3 extends over 16 amino acids. Looked up from germline, CDR1 is MDHEN and CDR2 is SYDVKM. V gave up 0 bases and J gave up 3 bases; unmatched junction bases: 7.

The chain employs TRBV30 and TRBJ2-7; 11 positions agree with TRBD1. The CDR3 covers 14 residues. Unmatched junction bases numbered 7, after V lost 4 bases and J lost 5 bases. Germline-derived CDR1 and CDR2 are GTSNPN and SVGIG (reference sequence). The DNA of the CDR3 is TGTGCCTGGAATGCCCCGGGACAGGGGGACGAGCAGTACTTC. Protein sequence: CAWNAPGQGDEQYF. Supplemented by reference TRBV30 and TRBJ2-7, the full variable domain reads SQTIHQWPATLVQPVGSPLSLECTVEGTSNPNLYWYRQAAGRGLQLLFYSVGIGQISSEVPQNLSASRPQDRQFILSSKKLLLSDSGFYLCAWNAPGQGDEQYFGPGTRLTVT.

The chain couples TRBV6-6 to TRBJ2-1; TRBD1 matches 7 bases. This CDR3 has 16 residues. Germline trimming cut 2 bases from V and 4 bases from J; bases unmatched to any gene: 8. Germline CDR1 is MNHNY and CDR2 is SVGAGI (reference sequence). As DNA, the CDR3 is TGTGCCAGCAGTTACGTTCCTGCAGGGGGATACAATGAGCAGTTCTTC. Amino acid sequence: CASSYVPAGGYNEQFF.